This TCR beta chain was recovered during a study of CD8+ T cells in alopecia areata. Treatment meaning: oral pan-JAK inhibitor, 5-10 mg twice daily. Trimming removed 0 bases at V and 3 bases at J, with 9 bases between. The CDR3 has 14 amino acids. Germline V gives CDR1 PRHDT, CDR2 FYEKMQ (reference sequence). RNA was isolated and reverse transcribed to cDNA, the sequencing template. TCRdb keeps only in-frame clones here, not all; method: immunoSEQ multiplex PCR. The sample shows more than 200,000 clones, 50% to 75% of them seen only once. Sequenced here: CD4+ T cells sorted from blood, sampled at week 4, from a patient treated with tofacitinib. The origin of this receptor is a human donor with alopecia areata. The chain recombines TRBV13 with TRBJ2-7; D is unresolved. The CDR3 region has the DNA TGTGCCAGCAGCTTAGGCCTAACGGGCTACGAGCAGTACTTC. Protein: CASSLGLTGYEQYF.